This T cell receptor (beta chain) stems from a study of lymphopenia after photon versus proton radiotherapy. Findings and caveats of the study: Authors raise, but do not show, better survival with proton therapy. Under photons, naive T cells and diversity fell while effector/memory populations rose. In patients who died, overall survival fell as post-nadir TCR diversity dropped more.

The CDR3 spans 14 residues. V lost 2 bases and J 6 bases, leaving 12 bases between the germline ends. Per germline, CDR1 MGHDK and CDR2 SYGVNS. The count of this clone is one. What it recognizes is unknown. Profiling relied on immunoSEQ multiplex PCR, and the TCRdb table lists in-frame clones only, not all of them. The data show around 160,000 clones, about 88% seen once. Sequenced material: peripheral blood, taken from a patient treated with photon-based radiotherapy. V is TRBV25-1 and J is TRBJ2-3; no reliable D call. The clonotype comes from a man between 50 and 59 years old with gastric cancer. The CDR3 DNA reads TGTGCCAGCAGTGAACACCCCTTTCGGGATACGCAGTATTTT. Its protein is CASSEHPFRDTQYF.